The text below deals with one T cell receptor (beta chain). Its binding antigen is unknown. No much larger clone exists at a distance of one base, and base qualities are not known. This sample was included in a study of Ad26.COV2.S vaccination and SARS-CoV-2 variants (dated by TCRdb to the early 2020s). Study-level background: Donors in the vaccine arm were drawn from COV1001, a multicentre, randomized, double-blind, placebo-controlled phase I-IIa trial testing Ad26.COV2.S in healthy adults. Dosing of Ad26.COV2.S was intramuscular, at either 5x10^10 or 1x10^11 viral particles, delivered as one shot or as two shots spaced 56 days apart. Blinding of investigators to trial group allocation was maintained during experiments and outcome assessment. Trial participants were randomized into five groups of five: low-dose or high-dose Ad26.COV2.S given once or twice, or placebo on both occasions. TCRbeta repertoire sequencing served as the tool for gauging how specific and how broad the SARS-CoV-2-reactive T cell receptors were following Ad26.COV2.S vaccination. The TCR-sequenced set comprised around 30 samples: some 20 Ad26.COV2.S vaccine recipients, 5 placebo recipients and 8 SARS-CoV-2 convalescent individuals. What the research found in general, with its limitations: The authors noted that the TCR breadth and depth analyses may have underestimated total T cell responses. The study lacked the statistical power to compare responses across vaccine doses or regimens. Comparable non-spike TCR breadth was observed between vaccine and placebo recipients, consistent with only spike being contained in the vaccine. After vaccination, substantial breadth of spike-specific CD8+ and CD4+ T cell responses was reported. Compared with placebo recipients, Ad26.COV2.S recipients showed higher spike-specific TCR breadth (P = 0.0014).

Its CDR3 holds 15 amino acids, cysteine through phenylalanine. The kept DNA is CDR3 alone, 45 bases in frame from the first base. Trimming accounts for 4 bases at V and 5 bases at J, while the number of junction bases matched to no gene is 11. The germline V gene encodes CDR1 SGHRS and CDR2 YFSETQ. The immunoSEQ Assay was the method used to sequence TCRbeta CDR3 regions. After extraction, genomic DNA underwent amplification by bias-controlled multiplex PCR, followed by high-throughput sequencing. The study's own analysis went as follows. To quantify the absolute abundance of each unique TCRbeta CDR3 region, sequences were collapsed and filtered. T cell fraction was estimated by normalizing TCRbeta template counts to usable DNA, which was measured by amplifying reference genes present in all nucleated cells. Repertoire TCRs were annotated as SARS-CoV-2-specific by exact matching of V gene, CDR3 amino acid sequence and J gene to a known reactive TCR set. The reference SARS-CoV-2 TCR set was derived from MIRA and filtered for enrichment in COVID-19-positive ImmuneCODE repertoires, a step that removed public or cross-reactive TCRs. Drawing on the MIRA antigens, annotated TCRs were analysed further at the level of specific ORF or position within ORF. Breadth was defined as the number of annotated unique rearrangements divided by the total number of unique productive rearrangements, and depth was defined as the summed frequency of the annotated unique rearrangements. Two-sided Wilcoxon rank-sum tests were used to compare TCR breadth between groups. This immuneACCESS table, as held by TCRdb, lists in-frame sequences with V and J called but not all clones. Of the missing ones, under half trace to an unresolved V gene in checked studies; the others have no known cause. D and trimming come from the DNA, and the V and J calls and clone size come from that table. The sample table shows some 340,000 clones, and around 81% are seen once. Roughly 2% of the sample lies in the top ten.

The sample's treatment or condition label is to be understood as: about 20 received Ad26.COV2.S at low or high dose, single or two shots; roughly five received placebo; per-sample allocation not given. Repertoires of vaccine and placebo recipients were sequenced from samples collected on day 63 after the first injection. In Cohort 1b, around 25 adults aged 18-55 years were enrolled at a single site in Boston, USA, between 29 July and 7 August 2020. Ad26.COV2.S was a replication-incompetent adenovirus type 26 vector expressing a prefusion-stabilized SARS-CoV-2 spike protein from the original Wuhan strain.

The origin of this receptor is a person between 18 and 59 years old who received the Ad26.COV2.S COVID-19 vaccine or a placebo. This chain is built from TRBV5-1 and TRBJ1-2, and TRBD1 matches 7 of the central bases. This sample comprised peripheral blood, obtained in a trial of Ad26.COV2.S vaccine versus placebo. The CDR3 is CASSPRQGVGYGYTF. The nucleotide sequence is TGCGCCAGCAGCCCGCGACAGGGCGTAGGGTATGGCTACACCTTC.